This is a list of T cell receptor beta chains from one sample in a study of chemoradiotherapy in HPV16-positive cancers. Produced via immunoSEQ multiplex PCR; TCRdb's table is partial and in-frame only. This sample yields 7,500 to 8,000 clones, of which roughly 88% are seen a single time; roughly 3.7% belongs to the top ten. This sample comprised tumor tissue, obtained from a patient who underwent chemoradiotherapy. These receptors all come from a human donor with HPV-associated anogenital cancer. Both conserved end residues are part of each CDR3. The order of the fields is D gene, clone size, CDR3 length, V gene, J gene, CDR3 protein, CDR3 DNA. The D gene is left open where the match is weak. Where a row states a size, it is once, few, many or the class of an expanded clone; other rows omit it.

>TRBD2|.|15|TRBV5-1|TRBJ2-3
CASSLMASGGDTQYF
TGCGCCAGCAGCTTGATGGCTAGCGGGGGAGATACGCAGTATTTT
>TRBD2|.|18|TRBV14|TRBJ2-3
CASSLRTSGGLSTDTQYF
TGTGCCAGCAGCCTCAGGACTAGCGGGGGCCTTAGCACAGATACGCAGTATTTT
>.|.|13|TRBV30|TRBJ2-5
CAWRGRGTETQYF
TGTGCCTGGAGGGGCAGGGGGACTGAGACCCAGTACTTC
>.|.|18|TRBV15|TRBJ2-2
CAEDENRNVRANTGELFF
TGTGCCGAAGACGAGAACCGGAACGTGAGGGCCAACACCGGGGAGCTGTTTTTT
>TRBD1|.|14|TRBV7-9|TRBJ1-6
CASSLQGADSPLHF
TGTGCCAGCAGCCTCCAGGGGGCGGATTCACCCCTCCACTTT
>.|few|13|TRBV10-2|TRBJ2-2
CASSEFRSRELFF
TGCGCCAGCAGTGAGTTTAGGAGCCGGGAGCTGTTTTTT
>.|few|13|TRBV19|TRBJ1-2
CASSIATSSGYTF
TGTGCCAGTAGTATCGCCACATCAAGCGGCTACACCTTC
>.|.|15|TRBV2|TRBJ2-2
CASRRQTTNTGELFF
TGTGCCAGCAGGCGACAGACCACGAACACCGGGGAGCTGTTTTTT
>TRBD1|.|15|TRBV6-5|TRBJ2-1
CASSYGIGQGAEQFF
TGTGCCAGCAGTTACGGAATCGGACAGGGGGCCGAGCAGTTCTTC
>.|.|16|TRBV9|TRBJ2-1
CASSVVSRSPYNEQFF
TGTGCCAGCAGCGTAGTTAGTCGATCCCCCTACAATGAGCAGTTCTTC
>.|.|14|TRBV19|TRBJ2-4
CARRSRGTKNIQYF
TGTGCCAGACGATCCAGGGGCACCAAAAACATTCAGTACTTC
>.|.|15|TRBV11-2|TRBJ2-1
CASSTRASSYNEQFF
TGTGCCAGCAGCACCAGGGCTAGCTCCTACAATGAGCAGTTCTTC
>TRBD2|.|20|TRBV10-3|TRBJ2-1
CAISESGLAGGASSYNEQFF
TGTGCCATCAGTGAGTCCGGACTAGCGGGGGGCGCAAGCTCCTACAATGAGCAGTTCTTC
>.|.|15|TRBV6-5|TRBJ2-1
CASSYSQTAYNEQFF
TGTGCCAGCAGTTACTCCCAGACAGCCTACAATGAGCAGTTCTTC
>.|once|15|TRBV19|TRBJ2-6
CASSMGLTGANVLTF
TGTGCCAGTAGTATGGGGCTTACTGGGGCCAACGTCCTGACTTTC
>.|.|13|TRBV27|TRBJ2-7
CASSYQGTYEQYF
TGTGCCAGCAGTTATCAGGGGACCTACGAGCAGTACTTC
>TRBD1|.|15|TRBV5-4|TRBJ1-2
CASSPERGPDYGYTF
TGTGCCAGCAGCCCCGAGAGGGGGCCGGACTATGGCTACACCTTC
>.|.|15|TRBV19|TRBJ1-2
CASSIEAPGPYGYTF
TGTGCCAGTAGTATAGAGGCCCCCGGCCCCTATGGCTACACCTTC
>TRBD1|.|13|TRBV2|TRBJ2-3
CASSGQGTDTQYF
TGTGCCAGCAGTGGACAGGGTACAGATACGCAGTATTTT
>.|.|11|TRBV7-9|TRBJ2-7
CASSQSHEQYF
TGTGCCAGCAGCCAGTCGCACGAGCAGTACTTC
>.|.|13|TRBV29-1|TRBJ1-2
CSVGDGLTGAYTF
TGCAGCGTCGGGGACGGATTAACTGGTGCCTACACCTTC
>TRBD2|.|16|TRBV5-1|TRBJ2-1
CASSLTLAGGPNEQFF
TGCGCCAGCAGCTTGACCTTAGCGGGGGGGCCGAATGAGCAGTTCTTC
>.|.|14|TRBV6-1|TRBJ1-6
CASSPTGLNSPLHF
TGTGCCAGCAGTCCGACAGGTCTTAATTCACCCCTCCACTTT
>.|.|14|TRBV2|TRBJ1-2
CASSESPSNYGYTF
TGTGCCAGCAGTGAATCGCCTTCTAACTATGGCTACACCTTC
>TRBD1|.|16|TRBV27|TRBJ1-6
CASSFATGSGTSPLHF
TGTGCCAGCAGTTTCGCGACAGGGAGTGGAACCTCACCCCTCCACTTT
>TRBD1|.|13|TRBV6-5|TRBJ1-2
CASSYGAGGGYTF
TGTGCCAGCAGTTATGGGGCAGGGGGAGGCTACACCTTC
>.|.|14|TRBV5-1|TRBJ2-3
CASSLVGRTDTQYF
TGCGCCAGCAGCTTGGTGGGTCGCACAGATACGCAGTATTTT
>.|.|11|TRBV30|TRBJ2-7
CAWSRDTEQYF
TGTGCCTGGAGCCGGGACACCGAGCAGTACTTC
>.|.|12|TRBV7-8|TRBJ2-1
CASSLNFHEQFF
TGTGCCAGCAGCTTAAATTTTCATGAGCAGTTCTTC
>TRBD1|.|16|TRBV28|TRBJ2-4
CASIPGQGRAKNIQYF
TGTGCCAGCATCCCCGGACAGGGCCGGGCCAAAAACATTCAGTACTTC
>.|.|13|TRBV6-5|TRBJ2-2
CASSSINTGELFF
TGTGCCAGCAGCTCAATCAACACCGGGGAGCTGTTTTTT
>.|.|14|TRBV4-2|TRBJ1-1
CASSQRVKGTEAFF
TGTGCCAGCAGCCAAAGAGTGAAGGGCACTGAAGCTTTCTTT
>.|.|13|TRBV5-1|TRBJ2-5
CASSLTGPETQYF
TGCGCCAGCAGCTTGACAGGGCCAGAGACCCAGTACTTC
>.|.|12|TRBV7-9|TRBJ2-5
CASSQRGGTQYF
TGTGCCAGCAGCCAGCGCGGTGGGACCCAGTACTTC
>TRBD2|.|15|TRBV19|TRBJ2-3
CASRRLAGGGDTQYF
TGTGCCAGTAGACGACTAGCGGGAGGTGGGGATACGCAGTATTTT
>.|.|14|TRBV19|TRBJ1-3
CATHEGDSGNTIYF
TGTGCCACCCACGAAGGGGACTCGGGAAACACCATATATTTT
>.|.|14|TRBV7-2|TRBJ2-7
CASSSLAGTYEQYF
TGTGCCAGCAGCTCCCTCGCCGGGACCTACGAGCAGTACTTC
>TRBD1|.|16|TRBV4-1|TRBJ2-4
CASSQGQLLAKNIQYF
TGCGCCAGCAGCCAGGGACAGCTACTAGCCAAAAACATTCAGTACTTC
>TRBD2|few|13|TRBV6-5|TRBJ2-1
CASSLAGADEQFF
TGTGCCAGCAGTTTAGCGGGAGCCGATGAGCAGTTCTTC
>.|.|17|TRBV7-8|TRBJ2-7
CASSPGQLRGYSYEQYF
TGTGCCAGCAGCCCAGGACAGTTGAGAGGGTACTCCTACGAGCAGTACTTC
>TRBD1|large|12|TRBV14|TRBJ1-1
CASSRDRKEAFF
TGTGCCAGCAGCCGGGACAGAAAAGAAGCTTTCTTT
>.|.|14|TRBV11-3|TRBJ2-3
CASSPGTSTDTQYF
TGTGCCAGCAGCCCCGGGACTAGCACAGATACGCAGTATTTT
>TRBD2|few|15|TRBV5-4|TRBJ2-5
CASSLERDGGETQYF
TGTGCCAGCAGCTTGGAGCGGGACGGTGGCGAGACCCAGTACTTC
>.|.|16|TRBV5-5|TRBJ2-1
CASSFSGARNYNEQFF
TGTGCCAGCAGCTTTTCCGGGGCGCGGAACTACAATGAGCAGTTCTTC
>.|.|14|TRBV27|TRBJ1-5
CASRGWGPNQPQHF
TGTGCCAGCAGGGGATGGGGGCCCAATCAGCCCCAGCATTTT
>TRBD2|few|15|TRBV18|TRBJ2-7
CASSQSSGSVYEQYF
TGTGCCAGCTCACAAAGTAGCGGGAGTGTATACGAGCAGTACTTC
>TRBD2|.|17|TRBV5-1|TRBJ2-1
CASSRSSGRVLYNEQFF
TGCGCCAGCAGCCGCTCTAGCGGGAGGGTACTATACAATGAGCAGTTCTTC
>.|once|15|TRBV5-4|TRBJ2-7
CASSSKTGSSYEQYF
TGTGCCAGCAGCTCCAAGACTGGAAGCTCCTACGAGCAGTACTTC
>.|.|12|TRBV6-1|TRBJ1-5
CASKHRFQPQHF
TGTGCCAGCAAGCACCGGTTTCAGCCCCAGCATTTT
>.|.|15|TRBV27|TRBJ1-1
CASSLNGAWGTEAFF
TGTGCCAGCAGTTTAAACGGGGCCTGGGGCACTGAAGCTTTCTTT
>.|few|15|TRBV5-4|TRBJ1-6
CASSAALHGNSPLHF
TGTGCCAGCAGCGCGGCGCTTCATGGCAATTCACCCCTCCACTTT
>TRBD1|once|12|TRBV7-9|TRBJ1-1
CASSRDRGEAFF
TGTGCCAGCAGTCGGGACAGGGGGGAAGCTTTCTTT
>TRBD1|.|17|TRBV12-5|TRBJ1-1
CASGLAYTSDRGTEAFF
TGTGCTAGTGGTTTGGCCTACACCTCGGACAGGGGCACTGAAGCTTTCTTT